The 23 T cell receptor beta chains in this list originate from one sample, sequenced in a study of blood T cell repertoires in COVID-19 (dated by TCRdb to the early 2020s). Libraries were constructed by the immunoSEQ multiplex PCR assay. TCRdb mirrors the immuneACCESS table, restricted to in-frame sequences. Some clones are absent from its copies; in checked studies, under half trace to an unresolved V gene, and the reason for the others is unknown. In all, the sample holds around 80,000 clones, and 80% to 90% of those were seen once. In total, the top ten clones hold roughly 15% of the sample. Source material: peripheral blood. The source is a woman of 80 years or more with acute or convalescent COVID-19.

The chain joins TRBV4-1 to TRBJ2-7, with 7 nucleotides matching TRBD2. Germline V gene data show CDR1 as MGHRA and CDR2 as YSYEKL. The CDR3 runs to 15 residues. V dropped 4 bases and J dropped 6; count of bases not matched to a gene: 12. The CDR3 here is CASSRPMGGLSEQYF. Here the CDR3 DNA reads TGCGCCAGCAGCCGCCCTATGGGAGGGTTGTCCGAGCAGTACTTC.

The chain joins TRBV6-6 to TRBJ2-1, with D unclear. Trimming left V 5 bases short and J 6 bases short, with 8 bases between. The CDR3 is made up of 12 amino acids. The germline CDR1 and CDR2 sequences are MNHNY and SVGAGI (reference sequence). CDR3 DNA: TGTGCCAGCAGTACTTTTGGCAATGAGCAGTTCTTC. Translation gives CASSTFGNEQFF.

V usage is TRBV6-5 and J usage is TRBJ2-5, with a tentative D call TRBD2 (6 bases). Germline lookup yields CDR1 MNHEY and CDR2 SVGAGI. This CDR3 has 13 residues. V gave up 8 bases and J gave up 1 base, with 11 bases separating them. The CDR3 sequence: CASAVGGQETQYF. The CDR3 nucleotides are TGTGCCAGCGCCGTGGGGGGCCAAGAGACCCAGTACTTC.

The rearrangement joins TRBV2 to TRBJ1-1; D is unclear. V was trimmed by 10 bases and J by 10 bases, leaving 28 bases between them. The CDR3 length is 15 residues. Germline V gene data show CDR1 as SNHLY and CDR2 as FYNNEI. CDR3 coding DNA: TGTGCCACTACCTCGGACCGTCTTGGAGAGGCGGGAGCTTTCTTT. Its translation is CATTSDRLGEAGAFF.

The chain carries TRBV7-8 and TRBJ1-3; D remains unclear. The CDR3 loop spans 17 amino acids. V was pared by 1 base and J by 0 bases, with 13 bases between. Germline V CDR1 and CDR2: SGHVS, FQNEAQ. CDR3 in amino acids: CASSLGRGPISGNTIYF. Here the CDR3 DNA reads TGTGCCAGCAGCTTAGGGCGGGGTCCCATCTCTGGAAACACCATATATTTT.

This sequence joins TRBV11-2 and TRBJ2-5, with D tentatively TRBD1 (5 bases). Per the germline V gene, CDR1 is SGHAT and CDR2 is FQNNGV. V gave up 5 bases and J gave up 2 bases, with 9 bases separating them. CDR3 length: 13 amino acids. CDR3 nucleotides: TGTGCCAGCAGCCCGACAGAACAAGAGACCCAGTACTTC. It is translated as CASSPTEQETQYF. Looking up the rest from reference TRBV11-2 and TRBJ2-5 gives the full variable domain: EAGVAQSPRYKIIEKRQSVAFWCNPISGHATLYWYQQILGQGPKLLIQFQNNGVVDDSQLPKDRFSAERLKGVDSTLKIQPAKLEDSAVYLCASSPTEQETQYFGPGTRLLVL.

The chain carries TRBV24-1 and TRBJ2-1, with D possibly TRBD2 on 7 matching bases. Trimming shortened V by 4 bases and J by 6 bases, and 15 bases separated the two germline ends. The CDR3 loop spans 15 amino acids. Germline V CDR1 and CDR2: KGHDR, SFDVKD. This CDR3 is CATSDSRGGPNEQFF. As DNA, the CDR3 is TGTGCCACCAGTGACTCTAGGGGGGGACCCAATGAGCAGTTCTTC.

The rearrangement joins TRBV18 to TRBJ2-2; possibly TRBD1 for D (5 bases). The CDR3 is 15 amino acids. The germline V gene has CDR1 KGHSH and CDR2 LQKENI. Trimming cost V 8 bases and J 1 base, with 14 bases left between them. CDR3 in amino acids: CASPKAGQNTGELFF. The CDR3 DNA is TGTGCCAGCCCCAAGGCCGGACAGAACACCGGGGAGCTGTTTTTT.

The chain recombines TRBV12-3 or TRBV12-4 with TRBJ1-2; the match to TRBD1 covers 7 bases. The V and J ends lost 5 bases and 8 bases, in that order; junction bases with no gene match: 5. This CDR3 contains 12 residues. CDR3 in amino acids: CASSLHRGGYTF. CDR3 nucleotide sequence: TGTGCCAGCAGTCTACACAGGGGAGGCTACACCTTC.

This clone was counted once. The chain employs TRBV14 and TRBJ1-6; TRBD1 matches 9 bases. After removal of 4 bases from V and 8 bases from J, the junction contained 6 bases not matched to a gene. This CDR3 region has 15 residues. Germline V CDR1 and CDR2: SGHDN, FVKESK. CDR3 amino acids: CASSPNTGGHSPLHF. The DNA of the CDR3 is TGTGCCAGCAGCCCGAATACAGGGGGCCATTCACCCCTCCACTTT.

The CDR3 spells CATSETGNPNTNEQFF. In DNA form, the CDR3 reads TGTGCCACCAGTGAGACAGGGAATCCTAATACCAATGAGCAGTTCTTC. The V gene is TRBV24-1, the J gene TRBJ2-1; 7 bases fit TRBD1. The CDR3 contains 16 residues. The ends lost 4 bases at V and 6 bases at J; junction bases unmatched: 11. The germline CDR1 and CDR2 sequences are KGHDR and SFDVKD.

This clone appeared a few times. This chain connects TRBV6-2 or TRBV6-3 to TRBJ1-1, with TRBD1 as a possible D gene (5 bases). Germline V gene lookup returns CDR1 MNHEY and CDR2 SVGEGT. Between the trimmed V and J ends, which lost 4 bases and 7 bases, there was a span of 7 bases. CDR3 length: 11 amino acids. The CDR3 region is CASSSRDEAFF. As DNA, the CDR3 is TGTGCCAGCAGTTCCAGGGATGAAGCTTTCTTT.

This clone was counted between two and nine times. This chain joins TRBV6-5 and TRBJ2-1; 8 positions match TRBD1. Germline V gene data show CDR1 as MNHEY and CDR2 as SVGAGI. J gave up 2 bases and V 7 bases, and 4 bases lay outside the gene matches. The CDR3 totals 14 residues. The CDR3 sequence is CASKAGGTYNEQFF. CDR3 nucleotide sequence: TGTGCCAGCAAGGCAGGGGGCACCTACAATGAGCAGTTCTTC.

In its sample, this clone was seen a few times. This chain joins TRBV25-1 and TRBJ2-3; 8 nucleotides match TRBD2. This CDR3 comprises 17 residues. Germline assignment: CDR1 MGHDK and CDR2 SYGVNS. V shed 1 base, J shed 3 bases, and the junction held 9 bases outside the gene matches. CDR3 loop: CASSESGGGGYTDTQYF. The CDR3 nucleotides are TGTGCCAGCAGTGAATCGGGTGGCGGGGGGTATACAGATACGCAGTATTTT.

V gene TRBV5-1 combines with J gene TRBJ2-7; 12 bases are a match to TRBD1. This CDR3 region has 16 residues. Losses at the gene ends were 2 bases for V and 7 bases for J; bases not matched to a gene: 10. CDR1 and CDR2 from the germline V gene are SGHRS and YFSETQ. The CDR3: CASSFREGQGAREQYF. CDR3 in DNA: TGCGCCAGCAGCTTCCGAGAGGGACAGGGGGCGCGGGAGCAGTACTTC.

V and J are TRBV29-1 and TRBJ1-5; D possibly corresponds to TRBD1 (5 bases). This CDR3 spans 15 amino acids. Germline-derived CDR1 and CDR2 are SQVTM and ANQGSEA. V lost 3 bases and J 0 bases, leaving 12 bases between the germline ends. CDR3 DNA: TGCAGCGTTGACAGGGAACCACGTAGCAATCAGCCCCAGCATTTT. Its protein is CSVDREPRSNQPQHF.

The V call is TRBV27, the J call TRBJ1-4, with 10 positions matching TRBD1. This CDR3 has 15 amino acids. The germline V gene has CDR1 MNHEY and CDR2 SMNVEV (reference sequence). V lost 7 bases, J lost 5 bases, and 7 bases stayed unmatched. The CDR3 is CASTTWDRGNEKLFF. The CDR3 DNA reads TGTGCCAGCACCACCTGGGACAGGGGAAATGAAAAACTGTTTTTT.

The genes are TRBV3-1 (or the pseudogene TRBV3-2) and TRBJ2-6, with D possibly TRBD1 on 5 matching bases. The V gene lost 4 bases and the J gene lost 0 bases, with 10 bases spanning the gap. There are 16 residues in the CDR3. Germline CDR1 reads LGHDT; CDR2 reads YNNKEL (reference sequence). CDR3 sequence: CASSPPTVSGANVLTF. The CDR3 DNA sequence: TGTGCCAGCAGCCCCCCGACAGTCTCTGGGGCCAACGTCCTGACTTTC.

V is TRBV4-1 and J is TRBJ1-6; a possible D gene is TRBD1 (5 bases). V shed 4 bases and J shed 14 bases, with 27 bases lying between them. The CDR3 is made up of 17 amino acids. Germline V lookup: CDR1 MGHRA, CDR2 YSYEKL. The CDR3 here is CASSPRRDTGDFVALHF. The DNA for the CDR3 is TGCGCCAGCAGCCCCCGGAGGGATACGGGGGACTTTGTGGCCCTCCACTTT.

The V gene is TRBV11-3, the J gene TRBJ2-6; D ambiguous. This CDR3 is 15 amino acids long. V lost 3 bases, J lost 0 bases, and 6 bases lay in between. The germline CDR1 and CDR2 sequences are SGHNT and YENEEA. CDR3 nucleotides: TGTGCCAGCAGCTTGGCCAGCTCTGGGGCCAACGTCCTGACTTTC. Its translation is CASSLASSGANVLTF. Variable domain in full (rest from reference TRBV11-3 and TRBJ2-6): EAGVVQSPRYKIIEKKQPVAFWCNPISGHNTLYWYLQNLGQGPELLIRYENEEAVDDSQLPKDRFSAERLKGVDSTLKIQPAELGDSAVYLCASSLASSGANVLTFGAGSRLTVL.

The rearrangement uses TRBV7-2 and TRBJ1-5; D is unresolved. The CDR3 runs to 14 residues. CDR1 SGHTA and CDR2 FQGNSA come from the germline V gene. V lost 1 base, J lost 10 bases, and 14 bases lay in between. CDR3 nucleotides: TGTGCCAGCAGCTTAGATCCAGGAACCCGTCCCCAGCATTTT. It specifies CASSLDPGTRPQHF.

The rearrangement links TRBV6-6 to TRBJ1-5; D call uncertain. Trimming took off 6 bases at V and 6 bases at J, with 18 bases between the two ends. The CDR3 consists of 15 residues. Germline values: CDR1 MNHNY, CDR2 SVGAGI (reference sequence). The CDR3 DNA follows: TGTGCCAGCAGCCCCACGGCAGGTGGTGTTCAGCCCCAGCATTTT. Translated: CASSPTAGGVQPQHF.

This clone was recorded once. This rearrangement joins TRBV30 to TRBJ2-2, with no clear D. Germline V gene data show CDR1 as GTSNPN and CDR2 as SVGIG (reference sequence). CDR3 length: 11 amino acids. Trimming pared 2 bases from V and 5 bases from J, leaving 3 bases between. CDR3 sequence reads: CAWSPTGELFF. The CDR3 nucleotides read TGTGCCTGGAGTCCGACCGGGGAGCTGTTTTTT.